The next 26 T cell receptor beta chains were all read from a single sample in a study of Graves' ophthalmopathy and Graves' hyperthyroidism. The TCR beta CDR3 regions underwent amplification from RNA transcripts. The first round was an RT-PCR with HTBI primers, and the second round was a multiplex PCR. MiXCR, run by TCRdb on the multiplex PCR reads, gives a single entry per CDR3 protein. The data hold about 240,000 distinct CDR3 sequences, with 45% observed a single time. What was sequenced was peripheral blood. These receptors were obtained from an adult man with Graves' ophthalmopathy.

The CDR3 bases are TGCAGCGTTGAATGGGGAGATGGAAACACCATATATTTT. The encoded protein is CSVEWGDGNTIYF. The chain carries TRBV29-1 and TRBJ1-3; no firm D call. Trimming stripped 2 bases from V and 3 bases from J, with 8 bases between. The CDR3 length is 13 residues. Germline V gene data show CDR1 as SQVTM and CDR2 as ANQGSEA.

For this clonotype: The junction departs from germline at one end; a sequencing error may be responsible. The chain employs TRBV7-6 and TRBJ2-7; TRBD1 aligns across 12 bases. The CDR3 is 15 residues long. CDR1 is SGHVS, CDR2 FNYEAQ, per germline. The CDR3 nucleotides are TGTGCCAGCAGCTTGCGAGGGACAGGGGGCTACGAGCGGTACTTC. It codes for CASSLRGTGGYERYF. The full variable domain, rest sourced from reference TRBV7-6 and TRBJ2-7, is GAGVSQSPRYKVTKRGQDVALRCDPISGHVSLYWYRQALGQGPEFLTYFNYEAQQDKSGLPNDRFSAERPEGSISTLTIQRTEQRDSAMYRCASSLRGTGGYERYFGPGTRLTVT.

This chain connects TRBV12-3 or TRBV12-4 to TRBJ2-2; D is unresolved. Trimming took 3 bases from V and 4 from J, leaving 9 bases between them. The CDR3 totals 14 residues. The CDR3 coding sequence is TGTGCCAGCAGTTTTGGCATGGGCACCGGGGAGCTGTTTTTT. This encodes CASSFGMGTGELFF.

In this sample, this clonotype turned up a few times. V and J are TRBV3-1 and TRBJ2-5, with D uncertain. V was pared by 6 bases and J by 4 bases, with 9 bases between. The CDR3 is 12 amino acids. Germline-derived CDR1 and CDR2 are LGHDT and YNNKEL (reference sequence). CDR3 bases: TGTGCCAGCAGAGAGGTGGGAGAGACCCAGTACTTC. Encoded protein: CASREVGETQYF.

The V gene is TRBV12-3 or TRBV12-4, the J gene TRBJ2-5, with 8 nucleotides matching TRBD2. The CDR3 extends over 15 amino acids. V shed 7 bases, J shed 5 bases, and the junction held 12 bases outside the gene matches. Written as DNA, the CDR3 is TGTGCCAGCACCCTCAGCGGGGGAGTACTGGAGACCCAGTACTTC. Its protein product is CASTLSGGVLETQYF.

For the CDR3, the DNA is TGTGCCAGCAGTTTCGGAGAAGAGACCCAGTACTTC. It yields the protein CASSFGEETQYF. The rearrangement uses TRBV12-3 or TRBV12-4 and TRBJ2-5; D remains ambiguous. There are 12 residues in the CDR3. V was clipped by 3 bases and J by 3 bases, with 5 bases between them.

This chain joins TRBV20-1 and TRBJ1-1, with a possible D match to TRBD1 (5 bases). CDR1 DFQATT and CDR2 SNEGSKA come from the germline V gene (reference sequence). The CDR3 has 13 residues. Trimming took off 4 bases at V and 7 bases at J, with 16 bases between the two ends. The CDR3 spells CSANGGVYNEAFF. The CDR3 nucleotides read TGCAGTGCTAACGGGGGGGTATACAATGAAGCTTTCTTT.

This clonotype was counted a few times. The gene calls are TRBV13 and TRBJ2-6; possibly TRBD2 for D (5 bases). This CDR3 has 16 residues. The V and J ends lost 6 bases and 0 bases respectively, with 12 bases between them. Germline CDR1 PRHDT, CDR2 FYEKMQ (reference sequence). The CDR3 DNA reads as TGTGCCAGCAGGAGGGCGGTTAGCTCTGGGGCCAACGTCCTGACTTTC. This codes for CASRRAVSSGANVLTF.

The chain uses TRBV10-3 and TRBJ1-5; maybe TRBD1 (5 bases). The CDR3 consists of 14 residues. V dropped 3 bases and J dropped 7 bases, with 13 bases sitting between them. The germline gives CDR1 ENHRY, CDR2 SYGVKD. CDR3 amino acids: CAISEEGLEQPQHF. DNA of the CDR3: TGTGCCATCAGTGAAGAGGGGTTGGAGCAGCCCCAGCATTTT.

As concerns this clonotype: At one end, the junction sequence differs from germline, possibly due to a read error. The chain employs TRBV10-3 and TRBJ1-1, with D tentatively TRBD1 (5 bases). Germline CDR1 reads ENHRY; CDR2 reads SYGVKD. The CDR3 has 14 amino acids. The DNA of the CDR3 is TGTGCCAGCAGTCAGACAGTGTTTAACACTGAAGCTTTCTTT. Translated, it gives CASSQTVFNTEAFF.

The DNA for the CDR3 is TGTGCCAGCAGTTACCGGGACTTCACACCAAACACTGAAGCTTTCTTT. It codes for CASSYRDFTPNTEAFF. The rearrangement uses TRBV9 and TRBJ1-1, with D possibly being TRBD1 (5 bases). Germline V gives CDR1 SGDLS, CDR2 YYNGEE. Trimming removed 5 bases at V and 2 bases at J, with 19 bases between. This CDR3 region has 16 residues. The whole variable domain, filled in from reference TRBV9 and TRBJ1-1, reads DSGVTQTPKHLITATGQRVTLRCSPRSGDLSVYWYQQSLDQGLQFLIQYYNGEERAKGNILERFSAQQFPDLHSELNLSSLELGDSALYFCASSYRDFTPNTEAFFGQGTRLTVV.

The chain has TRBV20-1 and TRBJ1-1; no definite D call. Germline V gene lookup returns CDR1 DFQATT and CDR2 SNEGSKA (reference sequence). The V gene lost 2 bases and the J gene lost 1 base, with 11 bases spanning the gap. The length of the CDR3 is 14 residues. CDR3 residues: CSARQPKGNTEAFF. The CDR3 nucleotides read TGCAGTGCTAGACAACCTAAGGGGAACACTGAAGCTTTCTTT.

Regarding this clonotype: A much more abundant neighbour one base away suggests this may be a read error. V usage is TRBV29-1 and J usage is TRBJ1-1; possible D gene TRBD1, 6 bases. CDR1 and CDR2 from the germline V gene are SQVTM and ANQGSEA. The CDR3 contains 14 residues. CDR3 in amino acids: CSVEGQGFIAEASF. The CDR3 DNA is TGCAGCGTTGAAGGCCAGGGGTTTATTGCTGAAGCTTCCTTT.

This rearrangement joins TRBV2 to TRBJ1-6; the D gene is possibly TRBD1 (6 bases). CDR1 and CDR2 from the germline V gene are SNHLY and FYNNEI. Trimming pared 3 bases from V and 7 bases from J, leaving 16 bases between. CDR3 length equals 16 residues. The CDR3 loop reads CASSDGSRGENSPLHF. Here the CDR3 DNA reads TGTGCCAGCAGTGACGGGAGCAGGGGAGAAAATTCACCCCTCCACTTT.

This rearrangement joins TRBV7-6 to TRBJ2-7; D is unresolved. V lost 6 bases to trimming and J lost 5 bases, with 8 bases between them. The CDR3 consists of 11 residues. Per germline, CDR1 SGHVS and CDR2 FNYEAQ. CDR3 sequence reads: CASSVRDEQYF. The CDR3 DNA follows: TGTGCCAGCAGTGTTAGGGACGAGCAGTACTTC.

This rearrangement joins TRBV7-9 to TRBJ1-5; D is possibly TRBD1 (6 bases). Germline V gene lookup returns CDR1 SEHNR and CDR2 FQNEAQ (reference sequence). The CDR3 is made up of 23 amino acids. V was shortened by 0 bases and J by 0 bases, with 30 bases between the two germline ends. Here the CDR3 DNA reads TGTGCCAGCAGCTTAGCCCCCACCGGGACACCGCAGCGGGCCGGTGGTAGCAATCAGCCCCAGCATTTT. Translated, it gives CASSLAPTGTPQRAGGSNQPQHF.

Written as DNA, the CDR3 is TGTGCCAGCAGTTACGCTCGCTCTGGAAACACCATATATTTT. It yields the protein CASSYARSGNTIYF. The chain links TRBV6-5 to TRBJ1-3; D is unclear. Germline V gene sequence: CDR1 MNHEY, CDR2 SVGAGI. The V and J ends lost 2 bases and 0 bases respectively, with 5 bases between them. The CDR3 has 14 amino acids.

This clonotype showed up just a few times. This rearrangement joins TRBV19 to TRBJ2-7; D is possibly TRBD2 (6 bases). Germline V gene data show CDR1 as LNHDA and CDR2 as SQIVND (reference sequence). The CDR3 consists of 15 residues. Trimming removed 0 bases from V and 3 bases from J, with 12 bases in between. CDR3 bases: TGTGCCAGTAGTATAGATCTAGGGACTCTCTACGAGCAGTACTTC. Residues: CASSIDLGTLYEQYF.

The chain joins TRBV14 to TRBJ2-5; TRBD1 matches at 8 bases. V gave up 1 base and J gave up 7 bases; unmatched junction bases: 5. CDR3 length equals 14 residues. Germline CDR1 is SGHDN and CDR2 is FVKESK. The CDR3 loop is CASSQAGGAGTQYF. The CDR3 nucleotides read TGTGCCAGCAGCCAAGCAGGGGGCGCGGGGACCCAGTACTTC.

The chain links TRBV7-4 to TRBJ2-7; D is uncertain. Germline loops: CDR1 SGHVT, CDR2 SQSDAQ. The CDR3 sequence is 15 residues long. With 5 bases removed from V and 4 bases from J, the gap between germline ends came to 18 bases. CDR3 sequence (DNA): TGTGCCAGCAGCCAAGGCCAACGGGCGACATACGAGCAGTACTTC. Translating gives CASSQGQRATYEQYF.

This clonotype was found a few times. CDR3 protein: CASSPTNQETQYF. CDR3 bases: TGTGCCAGCAGCCCAACCAACCAAGAGACCCAGTACTTC. The chain carries TRBV14 and TRBJ2-5; D is uncertain. There are 13 residues in the CDR3. V lost 4 bases and J 0 bases, leaving 6 bases between the germline ends. In germline, CDR1 is SGHDN, CDR2 FVKESK.

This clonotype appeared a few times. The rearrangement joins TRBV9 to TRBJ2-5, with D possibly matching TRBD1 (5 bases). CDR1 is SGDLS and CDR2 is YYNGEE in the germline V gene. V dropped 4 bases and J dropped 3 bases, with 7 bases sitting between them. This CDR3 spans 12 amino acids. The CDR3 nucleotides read TGTGCCAGCAGCATCAGGGAAGAGACCCAGTACTTC. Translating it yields CASSIREETQYF.

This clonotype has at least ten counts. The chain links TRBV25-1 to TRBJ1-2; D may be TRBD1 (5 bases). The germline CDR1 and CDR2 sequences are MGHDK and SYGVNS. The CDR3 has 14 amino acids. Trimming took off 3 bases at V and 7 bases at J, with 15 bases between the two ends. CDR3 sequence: CASSDPHPGSGYTF. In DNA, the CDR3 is TGTGCCAGCAGTGATCCCCACCCAGGGTCTGGCTACACCTTC.

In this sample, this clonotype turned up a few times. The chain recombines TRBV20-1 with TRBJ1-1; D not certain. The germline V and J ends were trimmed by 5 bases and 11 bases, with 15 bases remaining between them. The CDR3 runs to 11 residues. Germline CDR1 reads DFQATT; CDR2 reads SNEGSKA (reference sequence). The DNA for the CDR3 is TGCAGTGCTGCGGGAATCCGAGCGGCTTTCTTT. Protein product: CSAAGIRAAFF.

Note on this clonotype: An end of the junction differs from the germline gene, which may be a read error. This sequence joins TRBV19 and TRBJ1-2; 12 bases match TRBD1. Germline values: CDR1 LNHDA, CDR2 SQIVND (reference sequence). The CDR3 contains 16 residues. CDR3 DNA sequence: TGTGCCAGTAGTGTGCCCGGGACAGGGGGCTTGAATGGCTACATCTTC. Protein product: CASSVPGTGGLNGYIF. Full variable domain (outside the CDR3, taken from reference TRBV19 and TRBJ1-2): DGGITQSPKYLFRKEGQNVTLSCEQNLNHDAMYWYRQDPGQGLRLIYYSQIVNDFQKGDIAEGYSVSREKKESFPLTVTSAQKNPTAFYLCASSVPGTGGLNGYIFGSGTRLTVV.

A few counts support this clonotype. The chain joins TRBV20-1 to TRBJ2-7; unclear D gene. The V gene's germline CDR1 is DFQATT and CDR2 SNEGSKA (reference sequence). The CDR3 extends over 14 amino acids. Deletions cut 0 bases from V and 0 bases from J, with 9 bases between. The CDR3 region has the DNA TGCAGTGCTAGAGATGAACAGAGCTCCTACGAGCAGTACTTC. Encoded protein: CSARDEQSSYEQYF.